This T cell receptor (beta chain) was identified during a study of T cells in Graves' hyperthyroidism and ophthalmopathy. Study findings and constraints: Separating ophthalmopathy from stable hyperthyroidism was achieved by a 13 V-J model.

RNA transcripts gave rise to amplified TCR beta CDR3 regions. TCR CDR3 underwent first-round RT-PCR with the HTBI primer set. TCRdb itself ran the multiplex PCR reads through MiXCR, one entry per CDR3 protein. The sample shows approximately 620,000 distinct CDR3 sequences, more than 15% of them seen only once. Comment on this clonotype: Antigen: not known.

This CDR3 is built from 16 residues. V was trimmed by 1 base and J by 4 bases, leaving 13 bases between them. Germline CDR1 is LGHNA and CDR2 is YNFKEQ. Diagnosis rested on symptoms, serum thyroxine and TRAb, thyroid ultrasound, and orbital computed tomography. The clonotype comes from a woman aged 40 to 55 with Graves' ophthalmopathy. The chain couples TRBV4-2 to TRBJ2-2; D gene ambiguous. Sequenced material: blood. The CDR3 DNA is TGTGCCAGCAGCCAAGCAAGCGACCCGGGCACCGGGGAGCTGTTTTTT. Protein product: CASSQASDPGTGELFF.